This TCR beta chain was documented in a study of cytomegalovirus exposure and HLA in healthy donors. Overall study context: Of all 400 or so donors who were genotyped, roughly 85% belonged to the Caucasian-associated ancestry cluster.

Amplification used 60 Vbeta primers and 13 Jbeta primers. Using immunoSEQ multiplex PCR, the repertoire was profiled, and TCRdb retains in-frame clones only, with some absent. Of approximately 120,000 clones listed, roughly 81% are singletons. V lost 5 bases, J lost 7 bases, and 5 bases stayed unmatched. Germline-derived CDR1 and CDR2 are MNHNY and SVGAGI (reference sequence). The length of the CDR3 is 14 residues. Despite likely unrecorded immune exposures, the donors were nominally healthy at the time of sampling. Whole-study findings and limits: Some public TCRs appeared in many individuals, while most sequences were rare.

This clone was seen only a few times. Its antigen is undetermined. The chain uses TRBV6-6 and TRBJ1-6, with 7 bases lining up with TRBD1. This sequence originates from a woman aged 25 to 39 in good health and CMV-seronegative. Sequenced input: PBMCs. In DNA, the CDR3 is TGTGCCAGCAGTCGGGACAGCGAGAATTCACCCCTCCACTTT. Amino acids: CASSRDSENSPLHF.